This T cell receptor beta chain comes out of a study of glioma-infiltrating T cells after dendritic cell vaccination. Points on this clone: Its antigen remains unknown.

The study, taken as a whole, reports: Higher TCR clonality did not directly relate to longer survival.

Germline lookup yields CDR1 SGHRS and CDR2 YFSETQ. J was trimmed by 8 bases and V by 3 bases; bases with no gene match: 11. This CDR3 region has 16 residues. Input was 2 ug genomic DNA, or all available if less. Generated by immunoSEQ multiplex PCR, the TCRdb table keeps only in-frame clones and is missing some. The sample lists 80,000 to 100,000 clones, about 80% seen once, with approximately 5.9% in the top ten. Only patients with spare fresh-frozen tumor and over two years of follow-up were included. PBMC sampling occurred before vaccination, two weeks after the third dose, and at progression. Sequencing used blood, obtained before dendritic cell vaccination. J is TRBJ1-4 and V is TRBV5-1; 9 bases are a match to TRBD1. The receptor was derived from a human donor with glioblastoma. CDR3 coding DNA: TGCGCCAGCAGCTGGGGGACCTTGGGACAGGGCGAAAAACTGTTTTTT. Translation: CASSWGTLGQGEKLFF.